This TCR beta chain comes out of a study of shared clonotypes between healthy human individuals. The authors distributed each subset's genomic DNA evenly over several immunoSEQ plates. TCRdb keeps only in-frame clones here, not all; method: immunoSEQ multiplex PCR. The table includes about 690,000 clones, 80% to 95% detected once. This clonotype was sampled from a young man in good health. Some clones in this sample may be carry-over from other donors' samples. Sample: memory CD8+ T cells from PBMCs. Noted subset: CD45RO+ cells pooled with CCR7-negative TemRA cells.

The DNA for the CDR3 is TGTGCCAGCTCCTACGCGTACAATGAGCAGTTCTTC. This codes for CASSYAYNEQFF. V gene TRBV7-8 combines with J gene TRBJ2-1; unclear D gene. V lost 8 bases to trimming and J lost 4 bases, with 9 bases between them. The germline V gene has CDR1 SGHVS and CDR2 FQNEAQ. The CDR3 is made up of 12 amino acids.